Listed here are 7 T cell receptor beta chains from one sample, sequenced in a study of T cells in Graves' hyperthyroidism and ophthalmopathy. It was RNA transcripts that yielded the amplified TCR beta CDR3 regions. The TCR CDR3 was amplified in a first-round RT-PCR using the HTBI primer set. TCRdb redid the calling of the multiplex PCR reads with MiXCR, one entry per CDR3 protein. The profile covers 450,000 to 650,000 distinct CDR3 sequences, with less than 25% appearing a single time and 26% taken by the ten largest. The sample taken for sequencing was blood. The receptors derive from a man aged 18 to 35 with Graves' hyperthyroidism.

The chain uses TRBV6-5 and TRBJ1-2; D may be TRBD1 (5 bases). Trimming cost V 4 bases and J 4 bases, with 19 bases left between them. The CDR3 sequence is 16 residues long. CDR1 and CDR2 (germline): MNHEY, SVGAGI. Here the CDR3 reads CASSSPYFIGTYGYTF. The CDR3 region has the DNA TGTGCCAGCAGTTCACCTTACTTTATTGGGACCTATGGCTACACCTTC.

Note on this clonotype: One base away lies a much larger clone, so this may be a sequencing read error. The chain joins TRBV25-1 to TRBJ2-7; D is unclear. Per germline, CDR1 MGHDK and CDR2 SYGVNS. The CDR3 spans 12 residues. V shed 3 bases and J shed 3 bases, with 6 bases lying between them. The CDR3 nucleotides are TGTGCCAGCAGTGACGGAAACTACGAGCAGTACTTC. As protein: CASSDGNYEQYF.

The rearrangement links TRBV12-3 or TRBV12-4 to TRBJ1-2; 7 bases match TRBD1. The CDR3 loop spans 15 amino acids. The V gene end was trimmed by 6 bases and the J gene end by 2 bases; junction bases not matched to a gene: 9. The CDR3 nucleotides are TGTGCCAGCAGGGACTGGACAGGTGCGAACTATGGCTACACCTTC. Residues: CASRDWTGANYGYTF.

The chain recombines TRBV12-3 or TRBV12-4 with TRBJ2-2; TRBD2 matches at 7 bases. The CDR3 spans 15 residues. V lost 2 bases and J lost 6; bases outside the gene matches: 6. CDR3: CASSLSGIGPGELFF. The CDR3 coding sequence is TGTGCCAGCAGTTTAAGCGGGATTGGGCCCGGGGAGCTGTTTTTT.

V gene TRBV15 combines with J gene TRBJ2-7; D perhaps matches TRBD2 (7 bases). This CDR3 comprises 13 residues. V was trimmed by 5 bases and J by 2 bases, leaving 10 bases between them. The germline V gene has CDR1 LNHNV and CDR2 YYDKDF (reference sequence). The chain's CDR3 is CATSQGTTYEQYF. The CDR3 region has the DNA TGTGCCACCAGCCAGGGGACTACCTACGAGCAGTACTTC.

This clonotype was counted many times. The chain recombines TRBV28 with TRBJ1-5; D not certain. CDR1 is MDHEN, CDR2 SYDVKM, per germline. The CDR3 covers 14 residues. With 6 bases removed from V and 5 bases from J, the gap between germline ends came to 14 bases. CDR3 in amino acids: CASRPGEWHQPQHF. As DNA, the CDR3 is TGTGCCAGCAGGCCCGGGGAGTGGCATCAGCCCCAGCATTTT.

This clonotype was recorded many times. The CDR3 sequence is CASSLRTEKAFF. The CDR3 DNA follows: TGTGCCAGCAGTTTAAGGACGGAAAAAGCTTTCTTT. The chain is built from TRBV28 and TRBJ1-1; D call uncertain. This CDR3 is 12 amino acids long. In germline, CDR1 is MDHEN, CDR2 SYDVKM. V was shortened by 2 bases and J by 9 bases, with 10 bases between the two germline ends.